This T cell receptor beta chain was profiled in a study of T cells after yellow fever vaccination. General study findings and limits: Post-booster reappearance was seen for most primary-vaccination clones (roughly 96% CD4, around 88% CD8).

TCRdb recomputed calls from the 5' RACE reads with MiXCR, one row per CDR3 protein. This table holds approximately 250,000 distinct CDR3 sequences, roughly 3.5% found once. There are many counts of this clonotype. No antigen is known for it. Sequenced material: PBMCs, taken 15 days after the yellow fever booster vaccination. This TCR was recovered from a man aged 18 to 29 who received the YFV17D yellow fever vaccine.

In DNA form, the CDR3 reads TGCGCCAGCAGCTTGGAGGGACAGGGATATGGCTACACCTTC. Amino acids: CASSLEGQGYGYTF. The chain combines TRBV5-1 with TRBJ1-2, with 9 nucleotides matching TRBD1. Losses at the gene ends were 0 bases for V and 5 bases for J; bases not matched to a gene: 2. This CDR3 is 14 amino acids long. Germline CDR1 reads SGHRS; CDR2 reads YFSETQ.